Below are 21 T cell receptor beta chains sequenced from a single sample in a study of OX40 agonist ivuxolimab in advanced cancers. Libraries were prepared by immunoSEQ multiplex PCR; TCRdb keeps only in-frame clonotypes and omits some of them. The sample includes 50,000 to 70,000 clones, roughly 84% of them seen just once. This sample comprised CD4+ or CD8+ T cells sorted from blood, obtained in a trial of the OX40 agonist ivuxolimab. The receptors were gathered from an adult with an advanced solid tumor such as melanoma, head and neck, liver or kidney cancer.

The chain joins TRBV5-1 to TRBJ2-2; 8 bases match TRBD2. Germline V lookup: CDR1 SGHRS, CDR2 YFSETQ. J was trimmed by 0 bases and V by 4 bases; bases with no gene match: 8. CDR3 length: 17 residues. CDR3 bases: TGCGCCAGCAGCATTATAGCGGGGAGTACGAACACCGGGGAGCTGTTTTTT. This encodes CASSIIAGSTNTGELFF.

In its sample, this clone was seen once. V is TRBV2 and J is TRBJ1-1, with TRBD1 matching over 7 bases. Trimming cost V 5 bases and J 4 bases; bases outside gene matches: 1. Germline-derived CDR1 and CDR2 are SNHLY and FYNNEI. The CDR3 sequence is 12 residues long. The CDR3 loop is CASSQGGTEAFF. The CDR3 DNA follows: TGTGCCAGCAGTCAGGGGGGCACTGAAGCTTTCTTT.

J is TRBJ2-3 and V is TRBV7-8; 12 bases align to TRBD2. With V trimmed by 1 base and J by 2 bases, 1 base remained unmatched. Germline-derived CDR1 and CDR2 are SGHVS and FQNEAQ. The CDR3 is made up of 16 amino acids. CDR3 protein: CASSLGTSGNTDTQYF. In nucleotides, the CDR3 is TGTGCCAGCAGCTTAGGGACTAGCGGGAACACAGATACGCAGTATTTT.

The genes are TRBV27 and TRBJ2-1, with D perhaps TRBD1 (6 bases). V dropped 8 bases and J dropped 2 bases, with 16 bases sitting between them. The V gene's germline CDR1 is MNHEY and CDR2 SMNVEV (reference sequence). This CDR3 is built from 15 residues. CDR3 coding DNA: TGTGCCAGCTTCCCGAGGGGGATGACCTACAATGAGCAGTTCTTC. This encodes CASFPRGMTYNEQFF.

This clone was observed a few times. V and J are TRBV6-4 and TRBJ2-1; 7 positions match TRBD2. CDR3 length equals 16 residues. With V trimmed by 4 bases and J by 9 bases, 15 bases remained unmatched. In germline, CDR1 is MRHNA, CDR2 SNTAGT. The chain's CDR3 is CASSVSTGGGTSEQFF. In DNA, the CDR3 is TGTGCCAGCAGTGTCAGTACGGGAGGAGGTACCAGTGAGCAGTTCTTC.

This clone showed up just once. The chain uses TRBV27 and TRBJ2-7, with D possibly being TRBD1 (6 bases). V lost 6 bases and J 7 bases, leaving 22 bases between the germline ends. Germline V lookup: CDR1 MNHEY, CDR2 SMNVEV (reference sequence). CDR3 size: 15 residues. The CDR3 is CASSKLRIRDTEQYF. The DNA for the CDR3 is TGTGCCAGCAGCAAGTTGAGAATTCGGGACACTGAGCAGTACTTC.

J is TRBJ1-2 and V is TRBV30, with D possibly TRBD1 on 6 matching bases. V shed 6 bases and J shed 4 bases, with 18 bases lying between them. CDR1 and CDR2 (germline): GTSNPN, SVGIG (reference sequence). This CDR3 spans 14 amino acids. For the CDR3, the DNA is TGTGCCTGTACGGGGTTTTTCAGGGGCTATGGCTACACCTTC. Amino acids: CACTGFFRGYGYTF.

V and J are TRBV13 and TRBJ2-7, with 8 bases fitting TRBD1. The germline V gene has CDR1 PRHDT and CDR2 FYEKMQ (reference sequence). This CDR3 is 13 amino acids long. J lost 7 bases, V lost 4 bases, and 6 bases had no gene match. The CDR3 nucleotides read TGTGCCAGCAGCTCGATCCGGGACAGGGAGCAGTACTTC. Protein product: CASSSIRDREQYF.

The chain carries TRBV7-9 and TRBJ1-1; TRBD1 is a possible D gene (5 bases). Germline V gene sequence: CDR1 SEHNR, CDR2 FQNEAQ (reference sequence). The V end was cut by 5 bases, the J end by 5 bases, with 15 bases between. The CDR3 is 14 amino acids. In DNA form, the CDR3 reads TGTGCCAGCAGCGCGTTCGTGGGGCTGACTGAAGCTTTCTTT. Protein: CASSAFVGLTEAFF.

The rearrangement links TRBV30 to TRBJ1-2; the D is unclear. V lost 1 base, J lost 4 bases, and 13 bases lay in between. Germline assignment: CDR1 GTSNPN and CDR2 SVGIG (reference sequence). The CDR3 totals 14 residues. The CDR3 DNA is TGTGCCTGGAGTGCCATCGCGTCCCCCTATGGCTACACCTTC. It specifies CAWSAIASPYGYTF.

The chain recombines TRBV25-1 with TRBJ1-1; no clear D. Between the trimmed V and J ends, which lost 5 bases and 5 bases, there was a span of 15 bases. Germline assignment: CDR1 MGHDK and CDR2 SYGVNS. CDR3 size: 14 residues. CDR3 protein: CASSPGGRGTEAFF. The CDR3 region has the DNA TGTGCCAGCAGTCCGGGAGGGCGGGGAACTGAAGCTTTCTTT. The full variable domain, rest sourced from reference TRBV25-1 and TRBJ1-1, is EADIYQTPRYLVIGTGKKITLECSQTMGHDKMYWYQQDPGMELHLIHYSYGVNSTEKGDLSSESTVSRIRTEHFPLTLESARPSHTSQYLCASSPGGRGTEAFFGQGTRLTVV.

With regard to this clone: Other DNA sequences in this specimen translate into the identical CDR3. In nucleotides, the CDR3 is TGTGCCAGCAGCTTGAGGCAGAGCTACGAGCAGTACTTC. This codes for CASSLRQSYEQYF. V is TRBV5-5 and J is TRBJ2-7; D is undetermined. Deletions cut 1 base from V and 3 bases from J, with 8 bases between. The germline CDR1 and CDR2 sequences are SGHKS and YYEKEE (reference sequence). The CDR3 loop spans 13 amino acids.

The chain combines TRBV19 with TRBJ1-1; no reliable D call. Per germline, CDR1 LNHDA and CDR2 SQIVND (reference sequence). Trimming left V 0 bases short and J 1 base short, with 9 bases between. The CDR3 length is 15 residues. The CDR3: CASSIEEKQNTEAFF. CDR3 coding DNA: TGTGCCAGTAGTATAGAGGAGAAACAGAACACTGAAGCTTTCTTT.

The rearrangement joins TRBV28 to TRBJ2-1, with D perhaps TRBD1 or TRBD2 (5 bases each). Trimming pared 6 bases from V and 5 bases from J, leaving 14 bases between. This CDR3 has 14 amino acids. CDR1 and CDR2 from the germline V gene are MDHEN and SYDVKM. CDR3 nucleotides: TGTGCCAGCAGAGCGAGAGGGACCCACAATGAGCAGTTCTTC. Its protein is CASRARGTHNEQFF.

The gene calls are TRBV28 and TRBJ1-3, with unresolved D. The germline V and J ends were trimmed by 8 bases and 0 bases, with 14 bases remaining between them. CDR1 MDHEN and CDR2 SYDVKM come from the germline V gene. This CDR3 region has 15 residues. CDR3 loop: CASRPPGTSGNTIYF. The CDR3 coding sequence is TGTGCCAGCCGTCCGCCAGGAACCTCTGGAAACACCATATATTTT.

CDR3 in amino acids: CATQSGGLTDTQYF. The CDR3, as DNA: TGTGCCACCCAGAGCGGGGGGTTAACAGATACGCAGTATTTT. The chain is built from TRBV7-6 and TRBJ2-3; 9 bases are shared with TRBD2. The V gene end was trimmed by 10 bases and the J gene end by 3 bases; junction bases not matched to a gene: 8. Germline loops: CDR1 SGHVS, CDR2 FNYEAQ. This CDR3 spans 14 amino acids.

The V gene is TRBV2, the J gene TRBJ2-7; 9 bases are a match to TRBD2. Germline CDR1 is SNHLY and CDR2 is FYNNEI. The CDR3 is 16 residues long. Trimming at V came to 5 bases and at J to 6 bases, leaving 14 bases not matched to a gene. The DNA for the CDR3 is TGTGCCAGCAGTCCGGCCGGGACTAGCCGACTTCCCGAGCAGTACTTC. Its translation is CASSPAGTSRLPEQYF.

CDR3 sequence reads: CASSLFGAGANVLTF. The DNA for the CDR3 is TGTGCCAGCAGTTTATTCGGGGCAGGGGCCAACGTCCTGACTTTC. V and J are TRBV28 and TRBJ2-6; D might be TRBD1 or TRBD2, each matching 5 bases. CDR3 length: 15 amino acids. The V gene's germline CDR1 is MDHEN and CDR2 SYDVKM. Trimming took off 1 base at V and 4 bases at J, with 8 bases between the two ends.

The CDR3 loop is CASTTGGGGYTF. The DNA of the CDR3 is TGTGCCAGCACTACAGGGGGTGGCGGCTACACCTTC. The V gene is TRBV28, the J gene TRBJ1-2; 8 nucleotides match TRBD1. Trimming cost V 7 bases and J 8 bases; bases outside gene matches: 6. Germline V gives CDR1 MDHEN, CDR2 SYDVKM. The CDR3 is 12 residues long.

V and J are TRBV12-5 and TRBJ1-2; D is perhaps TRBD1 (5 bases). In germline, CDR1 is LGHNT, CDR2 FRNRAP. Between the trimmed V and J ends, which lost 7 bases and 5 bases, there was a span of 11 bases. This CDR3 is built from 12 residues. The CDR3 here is CASAQDSYGYTF. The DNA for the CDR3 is TGTGCTAGTGCCCAAGACAGTTATGGCTACACCTTC.

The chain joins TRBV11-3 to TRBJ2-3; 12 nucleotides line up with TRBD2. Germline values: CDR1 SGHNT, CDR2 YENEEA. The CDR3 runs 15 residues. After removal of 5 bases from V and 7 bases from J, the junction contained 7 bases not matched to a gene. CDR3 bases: TGTGCCAGCAGCGAACTAGCGGGAGGATATTATACGCAGTATTTT. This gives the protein CASSELAGGYYTQYF.